This TCR beta chain was identified in a study of blood T cell repertoires in COVID-19 (dated by TCRdb to about 2020). Context from the whole study: Samples covering the acute and convalescent phases of COVID-19 were provided by collaborators in the United States, Italy and Spain. The material from the prospective study consisted of cDNA or gDNA derived from T cells, B-cell-depleted T cells, or PBMCs. Nearly every sample came with metadata listing a de-identified subject ID, COVID-19 status, age in years and sex. The dataset comprised deeply sampled blood TCRbeta repertoires from subjects exposed to, actively infected with, or recovered from COVID-19. A freely available public database, intended as a resource for researchers studying the immune response to SARS-CoV-2, is where the repertoires were released. HLA class I and class II types, where available, came from metadata supplied by the sample provider rather than from assay-based typing. The samples were drawn from the first 160 participants of the ongoing ImmuneRACE study and from 1,254 subjects provided by 6 global collaborators.

General study outcomes and caveats: Clinical and demographic metadata were provided uncurated, with the amount varying by source and participant.

Each collaborating institution followed its own protocols to collect whole blood in K2EDTA tubes. For TCRbeta analysis, collaborators shipped samples in one of three forms: frozen whole blood, isolated PBMCs, or DNA extracted from either of those sample types. The CDR3 has 18 amino acids, counting the end cysteine and phenylalanine. This entry keeps only the CDR3 DNA: 54 bases, framed from base 1. Relative to germline, V is missing 5 bases and J is missing 4 bases, with 14 bases of the junction outside any gene match. The germline V gene (reference sequence) supplies CDR1 MNHEY and CDR2 SMNVEV. The immunoSEQ Assay, a bias-controlled multiplex PCR, was used to amplify TCRbeta CDR3 regions from genomic DNA. In the source study's methods: The number of nucleated cells in each sample was estimated from the amplification of reference gene primers within the assay. Sequence reads were collapsed and filtered to measure the absolute abundance of every unique TCRbeta CDR3 rearrangement. For each sample, productive Simpson clonality was calculated as the square root of Simpson's diversity index over productive rearrangements. Sourced from immuneACCESS, this table was stored by TCRdb with only in-frame sequences that have V and J called. A share of the clones is absent; for the studies checked, an unresolved V gene accounts for under half, and the remainder has no known explanation. D and trimming were read from the DNA, whereas the V and J calls and clone size are those reported in that table. For this sample there are approximately 160,000 clones; 60% to 85% appear just once. Of the sample, roughly 8.4% is held by the ten largest clones.

Comment on this clone: Its antigen remains undetermined. The sample holds no much larger clone one base away, and base qualities are not on file.

This TCR was sampled from a man in his 60s with acute or convalescent COVID-19. The sequencing sample was made of peripheral blood. The rearranged segments are TRBV27 and TRBJ1-5, and 10 bases in between align with TRBD1. The CDR3 sequence is CASSSYRDRGLKNQPQHF. The DNA sequence is as follows: TGTGCCAGCAGTAGTTACCGTGACAGGGGGCTAAAAAATCAGCCCCAGCATTTT.